The 9 T cell receptor beta chains below come from one sample, sequenced in a study of CD8 T cells in ankylosing spondylitis. Whole-study results and caveats: It appeared that ankylosing spondylitis blood was characterized by a TCR beta motif of fewer than ten highly homologous variants.

Each CDR3 protein gets one entry after TCRdb re-called the 5' RACE reads with MiXCR. Counted here are just under 550,000 distinct CDR3 sequences, about 13% occurring once; the ten biggest clones make up almost 7%. Antigens for these TCRs are unknown. The specimen sequenced was blood, either unsorted or a sorted T cell fraction (not recorded which). The receptor set was obtained from a male donor with ankylosing spondylitis.

This clonotype came up a few times. The chain carries TRBV20-1 and TRBJ2-1; TRBD2 aligns across 9 bases. Germline V gene sequence: CDR1 DFQATT, CDR2 SNEGSKA (reference sequence). This CDR3 is built from 14 residues. V dropped 5 bases and J dropped 9; count of bases not matched to a gene: 11. The CDR3 is CSAVAWREGVEQFF. The CDR3 DNA reads as TGCAGTGCTGTTGCTTGGCGGGAGGGGGTTGAGCAGTTCTTC.

The genes are TRBV19 and TRBJ2-4; D unresolved. Germline CDR1 is LNHDA and CDR2 is SQIVND (reference sequence). The CDR3 spans 11 residues. V was shortened by 9 bases and J by 10 bases, with 13 bases between the two germline ends. This CDR3 reads CASLFFGIQYF. The CDR3 nucleotides read TGTGCCAGCCTCTTTTTTGGGATTCAGTACTTC. The complete variable domain, with remaining parts taken from reference TRBV19 and TRBJ2-4, reads DGGITQSPKYLFRKEGQNVTLSCEQNLNHDAMYWYRQDPGQGLRLIYYSQIVNDFQKGDIAEGYSVSREKKESFPLTVTSAQKNPTAFYLCASLFFGIQYFGAGTRLSVL.

The V and J genes are TRBV14 and TRBJ2-5; no firm D call. The CDR3 covers 12 residues. Germline V gene lookup returns CDR1 SGHDN and CDR2 FVKESK. Trimming pared 4 bases from V and 5 bases from J, leaving 8 bases between. The CDR3 DNA follows: TGTGCCAGCAGCCTCTTAATGGAGACCCAGTACTTC. Translating gives CASSLLMETQYF.

This clonotype has at least ten counts. The chain has TRBV12-3 or TRBV12-4 and TRBJ1-1; no reliable D call. The CDR3 extends over 13 amino acids. The V end lost 0 bases, the J end lost 1 base, and 3 bases lay between the germline ends. Here the CDR3 reads CASSLAQNTEAFF. The CDR3, as DNA: TGTGCCAGCAGTTTAGCCCAGAACACTGAAGCTTTCTTT.

This clonotype has more than one count but fewer than ten. This sequence joins TRBV6-1 and TRBJ1-4, with TRBD1 matching 8 bases. Germline CDR1 and CDR2: MNHNS and SASEGT. V dropped 6 bases and J dropped 0; count of bases not matched to a gene: 6. This CDR3 has 16 amino acids. CDR3 coding DNA: TGTGCCAGCAGAGGGACAGGAACTGCAACTAATGAAAAACTGTTTTTT. Its protein is CASRGTGTATNEKLFF.

The chain has TRBV3-1 and TRBJ1-1; D not resolved. The CDR3 has 15 amino acids. CDR1 and CDR2 (germline): LGHDT, YNNKEL (reference sequence). Trimming cost V 1 base and J 2 bases, with 11 bases left between them. The CDR3 protein is CASSQAAARNTEAFF. The CDR3 DNA follows: TGTGCCAGCAGCCAAGCGGCAGCTCGAAACACTGAAGCTTTCTTT.

The chain is built from TRBV20-1 and TRBJ2-7; 7 nucleotides align to TRBD2. Unmatched junction bases numbered 3, after V lost 5 bases and J lost 2 bases. Germline CDR1 reads DFQATT; CDR2 reads SNEGSKA (reference sequence). CDR3 length equals 12 residues. The CDR3 nucleotides are TGCAGTGCTTCTGGACTAGCCTACGAGCAGTACTTC. As protein: CSASGLAYEQYF.

This chain uses TRBV30 with TRBJ1-1, with unresolved D. Trimming took off 5 bases at V and 1 base at J, with 5 bases between the two ends. CDR3 length equals 11 residues. CDR1 is GTSNPN and CDR2 is SVGIG in the germline V gene (reference sequence). CDR3 protein: CAWGKNTEAFF. The CDR3 nucleotides are TGTGCCTGGGGTAAGAACACTGAAGCTTTCTTT.

This clonotype was seen ten or more times. The CDR3 here is CSAELTGSYEQYF. Written as DNA, the CDR3 is TGCAGTGCTGAGCTGACAGGGTCCTACGAGCAGTACTTC. The gene calls are TRBV20-1 and TRBJ2-7; 7 bases line up with TRBD1. Germline loops: CDR1 DFQATT, CDR2 SNEGSKA (reference sequence). Trimming at V came to 5 bases and at J to 1 base, leaving 5 bases not matched to a gene. CDR3 length equals 13 residues.